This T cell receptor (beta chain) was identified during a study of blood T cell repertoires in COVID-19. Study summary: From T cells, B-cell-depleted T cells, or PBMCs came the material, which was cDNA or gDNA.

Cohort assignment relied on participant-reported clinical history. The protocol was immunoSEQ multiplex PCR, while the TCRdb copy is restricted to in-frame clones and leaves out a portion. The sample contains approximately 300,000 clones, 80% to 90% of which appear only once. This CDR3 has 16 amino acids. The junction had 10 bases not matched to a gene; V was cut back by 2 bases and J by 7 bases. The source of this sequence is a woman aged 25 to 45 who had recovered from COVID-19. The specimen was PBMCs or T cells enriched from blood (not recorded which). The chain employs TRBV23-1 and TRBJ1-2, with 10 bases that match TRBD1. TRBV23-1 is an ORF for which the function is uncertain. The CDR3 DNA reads TGCGCCAGCAGTCAACAAACGGGACAGGGGATCCGTGGCTACACCTTC. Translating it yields CASSQQTGQGIRGYTF.